A selection of T cell receptor beta chains follows, all from one sample in a study of neurological immune-mediated disorders. TCRdb used MiXCR to reprocess the 5' RACE reads, holding one entry per CDR3 protein. The repertoire has roughly 45,000 distinct CDR3 sequences, approximately 13% of them found once; the top ten carry more than 9.5%. Sequencing was performed on PBMCs. The receptor set was obtained from a young man in good health. Both conserved end residues are part of each CDR3. D genes are given only for firm matches. Not all rows give a size; the values are once, few, many and, for expanded clones, a class.

clone size,V gene,J gene,D gene,CDR3 protein,CDR3 DNA
many,TRBV7-8,TRBJ2-3,NA,CASSLYYSGMNTDTQYF,TGTGCCAGCAGCTTATACTATAGCGGAATGAACACAGATACGCAGTATTTT
many,TRBV7-9,TRBJ1-1,NA,CASSLAGTGTEAFF,TGTGCCAGCAGCCTAGCAGGGACGGGGACTGAAGCTTTCTTT
NA,TRBV5-1,TRBJ2-1,NA,CASARSSVRDEQFF,TGCGCTTCAGCCCGGTCTAGCGTGAGAGATGAGCAGTTCTTC
many,TRBV12-3/TRBV12-4,TRBJ1-2,NA,CASGAGGYTF,TGTGCCAGCGGCGCGGGAGGCTACACCTTC
many,TRBV7-6,TRBJ2-3,NA,CASSLVGEADTQYF,TGTGCCAGCAGCTTAGTGGGAGAGGCAGATACGCAGTATTTT
few,TRBV12-3/TRBV12-4,TRBJ1-5,TRBD1,CASSLDRGRQPQHF,TGTGCCAGCAGTTTGGACAGGGGAAGACAGCCCCAGCATTTT
NA,TRBV28,TRBJ2-2,TRBD2,CASSPRGSGTNTGELFF,TGTGCCAGCAGTCCCCGGGGTAGCGGGACCAACACCGGGGAGCTGTTTTTT
many,TRBV5-1,TRBJ2-2,NA,CASGLAGWDGELFF,TGCGCCAGCGGCCTGGCTGGGTGGGACGGGGAGCTGTTTTTT
many,TRBV29-1,TRBJ2-1,NA,CSVVSGSDSYNEQFF,TGCAGCGTAGTAAGCGGGTCCGACTCCTACAATGAGCAGTTCTTC
many,TRBV29-1,TRBJ2-7,TRBD1,CSVEEGQFSEQYF,TGCAGCGTTGAAGAGGGACAGTTTAGTGAGCAGTACTTC
many,TRBV27,TRBJ2-2,NA,CASTRLGGRTGELFF,TGTGCCAGCACCCGTCTGGGGGGGCGTACCGGGGAGCTGTTTTTT
many,TRBV18,TRBJ2-3,TRBD2,CASSAGTSGDTQYF,TGTGCCAGCTCAGCCGGGACTAGCGGAGATACGCAGTATTTT
many,TRBV20-1,TRBJ2-3,NA,CSADDRNADTQYF,TGCAGTGCTGACGACAGGAACGCAGATACGCAGTATTTT
many,TRBV7-2,TRBJ2-7,TRBD2,CASSFVAGYEQYF,TGTGCCAGCAGTTTCGTAGCGGGCTACGAGCAGTACTTC
many,TRBV20-1,TRBJ2-5,NA,CSAEGAGQETQYF,TGCAGTGCTGAAGGAGCAGGGCAAGAGACCCAGTACTTC
few,TRBV10-1,TRBJ2-7,TRBD2,CASSAASGRGEQYF,TGCGCCAGCAGTGCGGCTAGCGGGAGAGGAGAGCAGTACTTC
NA,TRBV28,TRBJ2-7,NA,CASSAGWGSGGVTSDEQYF,TGTGCCAGCAGTGCTGGGTGGGGGTCCGGGGGCGTGACCTCGGACGAGCAGTACTTC
NA,TRBV14,TRBJ2-1,TRBD2,CASSLIAGGQKNEQFF,TGTGCCAGTAGCCTAATAGCGGGAGGGCAGAAGAATGAGCAGTTCTTC
NA,TRBV16,TRBJ1-1,NA,CASSPTATEAFF,TGTGCCAGCAGCCCGACGGCGACTGAAGCTTTCTTT
many,TRBV20-1,TRBJ1-5,NA,CSASAQGAEPGLRQPQHF,TGCAGTGCTAGCGCACAGGGAGCGGAACCAGGTCTTCGTCAGCCCCAGCATTTT
many,TRBV28,TRBJ2-7,NA,CASSFSGILTYEQYF,TGTGCCAGCAGTTTCTCGGGAATACTTACCTACGAGCAGTACTTC
many,TRBV6-1,TRBJ2-1,TRBD2,CASSPGLAGYNEQFF,TGTGCCAGCAGTCCGGGACTAGCGGGCTACAATGAGCAGTTCTTC
many,TRBV4-1,TRBJ2-4,NA,CASSQDPGGGRMAKNIQYF,TGCGCCAGCAGCCAAGACCCAGGGGGCGGGAGGATGGCCAAAAACATTCAGTACTTC
many,TRBV5-1,TRBJ2-1,NA,CASSLTGVPNNEQFF,TGCGCCAGCAGCTTGACCGGGGTCCCAAACAATGAGCAGTTCTTC
many,TRBV5-1,TRBJ2-3,TRBD1,CASSFAQGGGDTQYF,TGCGCCAGCAGCTTTGCACAGGGGGGAGGAGATACGCAGTATTTT
many,TRBV28,TRBJ2-3,TRBD2,CASKGRRLAGETGTDTQYF,TGTGCCAGCAAGGGAAGGCGGCTAGCGGGCGAGACGGGCACAGATACGCAGTATTTT
many,TRBV5-5,TRBJ1-1,TRBD1,CASSIVDRGITEAFF,TGTGCCAGCAGCATAGTGGACAGGGGGATTACTGAAGCTTTCTTT
many,TRBV28,TRBJ2-1,NA,CASGYNEQFF,TGTGCCAGCGGATACAATGAGCAGTTCTTC
many,TRBV20-1,TRBJ2-1,TRBD2,CSAPGLGAHEQFF,TGCAGTGCCCCGGGACTAGGGGCCCATGAGCAGTTCTTC
many,TRBV20-1,TRBJ2-7,NA,CSVTQAGIYEQYF,TGCAGTGTAACTCAGGCAGGGATTTACGAGCAGTACTTC
many,TRBV11-2,TRBJ2-4,NA,CASSLDQGGLGIQYF,TGTGCCAGCAGCTTAGATCAAGGAGGGTTGGGCATTCAGTACTTC
many,TRBV5-5,TRBJ1-1,NA,CASSPVWPNTEAFF,TGTGCCAGCAGCCCCGTCTGGCCGAACACTGAAGCTTTCTTT
many,TRBV11-2,TRBJ2-7,NA,CASSLDWGDEQYF,TGTGCCAGCAGCTTAGATTGGGGGGACGAGCAGTACTTC
many,TRBV27,TRBJ1-1,NA,CASSLGENTEAFF,TGTGCCAGCAGTTTGGGGGAAAACACTGAAGCTTTCTTT
many,TRBV20-1,TRBJ1-5,TRBD1,CSAETGLYEPQHF,TGCAGTGCTGAGACAGGGCTTTATGAGCCCCAGCATTTT
many,TRBV5-1,TRBJ2-5,NA,CASSLAPVGSKETQYF,TGCGCCAGCAGCTTGGCACCGGTAGGGTCTAAAGAGACCCAGTACTTC
many,TRBV15,TRBJ2-3,TRBD1,CATQPHQGAYSTDTQYF,TGTGCCACCCAGCCCCACCAGGGGGCCTATAGCACAGATACGCAGTATTTT
NA,TRBV5-1,TRBJ2-1,TRBD2,CASSLDVLADYNEQFF,TGCGCCAGCAGCTTGGATGTACTAGCGGACTACAATGAGCAGTTCTTC
many,TRBV3-1,TRBJ2-3,TRBD2,CASSQELNGRTDTQYF,TGTGCCAGCAGCCAAGAGTTGAACGGGAGGACAGATACGCAGTATTTT
NA,TRBV5-6,TRBJ2-6,NA,CASSFRVSGCNVLTF,TGTGCCAGCAGCTTCAGGGTTTCCGGGTGCAACGTCCTGACTTTC